Described below is a single T cell receptor beta chain sequence and its context. The source of the sample is a study of blood T cell repertoires in COVID-19. Study-level background: Material from acute and convalescent COVID-19 was sourced from the United States, Italy and Spain. T cells, B-cell-depleted T cells, or PBMCs supplied cDNA or gDNA.

The CDR3 is 15 residues long. With 1 base clipped from V and 4 bases from J, the junction kept 3 bases outside the gene matches. Germline CDR1 is SGDLS and CDR2 is YYNGEE. In the source study's methods: Reference gene primer amplification gave nucleated cell count estimates. TCRdb's copy holds only in-frame clones and misses some; the assay was immunoSEQ multiplex PCR. The D gene and trimming were derived from the DNA, and the V and J assignments and clone size from that table. The table includes about 68,000 clones, roughly 85% detected once. The receptor was isolated from a man aged 50-59 years with acute or convalescent COVID-19. Sequenced material: peripheral blood. The chain couples TRBV9 to TRBJ2-3, with 10 bases matching TRBD1. The CDR3 DNA sequence: TGTGCCAGCAGCGTACGGACAGGGGGGGCAGATACGCAGTATTTT. Translation gives CASSVRTGGADTQYF.